These 5 T cell receptor beta chains came from one sample sequenced in a study of T cell responses to AZD1222 COVID-19 vaccine. TCRdb's table, derived via immunoSEQ multiplex PCR, lists solely in-frame clones and lacks some. The table records about 84,000 clones, around 88% of them present only once. The sample was peripheral blood, taken 28 days after the second AZD1222 dose. All receptors derive from an adult who received the AZD1222 COVID-19 vaccine.

The rearrangement links TRBV19 to TRBJ1-1; D uncertain. This CDR3 is built from 16 residues. Germline V gene data show CDR1 as LNHDA and CDR2 as SQIVND (reference sequence). With 3 bases removed from V and 1 base from J, the gap between germline ends came to 15 bases. The CDR3 protein is CASSMGGVRSNTEAFF. In DNA, the CDR3 is TGTGCCAGTAGTATGGGCGGGGTAAGGTCGAACACTGAAGCTTTCTTT.

The V gene is TRBV4-3, the J gene TRBJ1-6, with no clear D. Germline V lookup: CDR1 LGHNA, CDR2 YSLEER. This CDR3 region has 18 residues. Trimming stripped 4 bases from V and 3 bases from J, with 19 bases between. The CDR3 loop is CASSPADGRVFYNSPLHF. Here the CDR3 DNA reads TGCGCCAGCAGCCCAGCGGACGGGCGCGTCTTCTATAATTCACCCCTCCACTTT.

The V call is TRBV5-4, the J call TRBJ2-5; 10 nucleotides match TRBD2. Trimming cost V 5 bases and J 5 bases; bases outside gene matches: 9. In germline, CDR1 is SGHNT, CDR2 YYREEE (reference sequence). The CDR3 covers 15 residues. DNA of the CDR3: TGTGCCAGCAGGTCCGGGACTAGCGAGAGGGAGACCCAGTACTTC. Protein product: CASRSGTSERETQYF.

The chain has TRBV6-5 and TRBJ1-5; D unresolved. The V and J ends lost 6 bases and 3 bases respectively, with 12 bases between them. Germline CDR1 and CDR2: MNHEY and SVGAGI. The CDR3 is made up of 14 amino acids. CDR3 nucleotide sequence: TGTGCCAGCAGCACTAACCGGGACAATCAGCCCCAGCATTTT. Translating gives CASSTNRDNQPQHF.

The gene calls are TRBV3-1 (or the pseudogene TRBV3-2) and TRBJ2-1, with 14 bases that match TRBD2. The germline V gene has CDR1 LGHDT and CDR2 YNNKEL (reference sequence). Trimming at V came to 4 bases and at J to 7 bases, leaving 6 bases not matched to a gene. The CDR3 has 16 amino acids. The chain's CDR3 is CASSPRTSGGRNEQFF. The CDR3 nucleotides are TGTGCCAGCAGCCCACGGACTAGCGGGGGGCGTAATGAGCAGTTCTTC.